The 21 T cell receptor beta chains below all came from one sample that was sequenced in a study of blood T cell repertoires in COVID-19. Only in-frame clones appear in the TCRdb table, and some are missing; sequencing was by immunoSEQ multiplex PCR. The sample comprises almost 80,000 clones, 75% to 95% of which are singletons, and roughly 0.8% rests with the top ten. Sequenced: peripheral blood. The receptors here all came from an elderly woman with acute or convalescent COVID-19.

The rearrangement uses TRBV4-1 and TRBJ2-7; D remains ambiguous. V lost 1 base to trimming and J lost 9 bases, with 16 bases between them. Germline values: CDR1 MGHRA, CDR2 YSYEKL. CDR3 length equals 14 residues. The CDR3 DNA reads TGCGCCAGCAGCCAAGGTATAGGCAGGTCGGCGCAGTACTTC. This codes for CASSQGIGRSAQYF.

The genes are TRBV18 and TRBJ2-7; D perhaps matches TRBD1 (6 bases). The V end was cut by 6 bases, the J end by 7 bases, with 16 bases between. In germline, CDR1 is KGHSH, CDR2 LQKENI. CDR3 length equals 13 residues. The DNA for the CDR3 is TGTGCCAGCTCTCGGGACACGAGGGGTGAGCAGTACTTC. Translation gives CASSRDTRGEQYF.

This chain joins TRBV6-1 and TRBJ1-2, with TRBD1 matching over 7 bases. CDR3 length equals 15 residues. CDR1 MNHNS and CDR2 SASEGT come from the germline V gene. V was pared by 3 bases and J by 11 bases, with 15 bases of the junction left unmatched. CDR3 region: CASSDFGQASILYTF. In DNA form, the CDR3 reads TGTGCCAGCAGTGATTTCGGACAGGCTTCGATCCTGTACACCTTC.

This chain connects TRBV7-9 to TRBJ1-4, with a possible D match to TRBD1 (6 bases). CDR1 and CDR2 (germline): SEHNR, FQNEAQ (reference sequence). This CDR3 has 14 residues. V shed 2 bases and J shed 6 bases, with 10 bases lying between them. The CDR3 sequence is CASSLQQGYEKLFF. The CDR3 DNA sequence: TGTGCCAGCAGCTTACAACAGGGTTATGAAAAACTGTTTTTT.

This clone came up once. The chain links TRBV18 to TRBJ2-7; perhaps TRBD2 as D (6 bases). Germline V gives CDR1 KGHSH, CDR2 LQKENI. There are 13 residues in the CDR3. V gave up 2 bases and J gave up 5 bases, with 10 bases separating them. The CDR3 protein is CASSPATRDEQYF. The DNA for the CDR3 is TGTGCCAGCTCACCAGCGACTAGAGACGAGCAGTACTTC.

The J gene is TRBJ2-5, the V gene TRBV3-1 (or the pseudogene TRBV3-2); 9 bases fit TRBD1. Unmatched junction bases numbered 4, after V lost 1 base and J lost 4 bases. The germline V gene has CDR1 LGHDT and CDR2 YNNKEL (reference sequence). CDR3 size: 15 residues. CDR3 amino acids: CASSQGGQGRETQYF. As DNA, the CDR3 is TGTGCCAGCAGCCAAGGAGGACAGGGGAGAGAGACCCAGTACTTC.

This chain joins TRBV28 and TRBJ1-1; 11 nucleotides match TRBD1. The CDR3 covers 14 residues. Germline V gene data show CDR1 as MDHEN and CDR2 as SYDVKM. The V segment lost 6 bases and the J segment 6 bases; nucleotides outside the gene matches: 6. CDR3 coding DNA: TGTGCCAGCAGGCACCGGGACAGGGGGTCTGAAGCTTTCTTT. Amino acid sequence: CASRHRDRGSEAFF.

This chain links TRBV2 with TRBJ1-2; 9 nucleotides match TRBD1. CDR1 and CDR2 (germline): SNHLY, FYNNEI. The CDR3 is made up of 17 amino acids. J lost 3 bases, V lost 5 bases, and 13 bases had no gene match. The CDR3 reads CASSWVGQGRVDYGYTF. CDR3 coding DNA: TGTGCCAGCAGTTGGGTTGGACAGGGGCGGGTGGACTATGGCTACACCTTC.

This sequence joins TRBV28 and TRBJ2-7; 12 nucleotides match TRBD2. V shed 5 bases and J 3 bases; nucleotides not matched to a gene: 11. Germline V gene lookup returns CDR1 MDHEN and CDR2 SYDVKM. The CDR3 covers 17 residues. The CDR3 DNA sequence: TGTGCCAGCAGTCTAGGACTAGCGGGGTTGAGGGACTACGAGCAGTACTTC. Amino acid sequence: CASSLGLAGLRDYEQYF.

The rearrangement joins TRBV29-1 to TRBJ2-7, with D unclear. This CDR3 comprises 11 residues. V was cut by 3 bases and J by 2 bases, with 5 bases left in between. Germline CDR1 is SQVTM and CDR2 is ANQGSEA. The CDR3 reads CSVDEAYEQYF. The CDR3 coding sequence is TGCAGCGTTGACGAGGCCTACGAGCAGTACTTC.

The V and J genes are TRBV3-1 (or the pseudogene TRBV3-2) and TRBJ1-5; weak D call: TRBD1 (6 bases). The germline V and J ends were trimmed by 0 bases and 10 bases, with 10 bases remaining between them. Per the germline V gene, CDR1 is LGHDT and CDR2 is YNNKEL (reference sequence). The CDR3 has 13 residues. CDR3 amino acids: CASSQDGQSPQHF. The CDR3 DNA sequence: TGTGCCAGCAGCCAAGATGGACAGTCCCCCCAGCATTTT.

This clone is a singleton in its sample. The chain recombines TRBV2 with TRBJ2-1, with 9 positions matching TRBD1. The V segment lost 4 bases and the J segment 9 bases; nucleotides outside the gene matches: 1. Germline CDR1 and CDR2: SNHLY and FYNNEI. The CDR3 length is 12 residues. CDR3 residues: CASSGTGAEQFF. CDR3 in DNA: TGTGCCAGCAGTGGGACAGGGGCTGAGCAGTTCTTC.

V usage is TRBV5-4 and J usage is TRBJ2-7; TRBD1 matches 7 bases. V lost 4 bases to trimming and J lost 2 bases; unmatched junction nucleotides: 3. Per the germline V gene, CDR1 is SGHNT and CDR2 is YYREEE (reference sequence). The CDR3 has 13 residues. The CDR3 region is CASSRDSAYEQYF. CDR3 coding DNA: TGTGCCAGCAGCCGGGACAGCGCCTACGAGCAGTACTTC.

The chain couples TRBV19 to TRBJ1-1, with D unclear. With 2 bases removed from V and 6 bases from J, the gap between germline ends came to 22 bases. The CDR3 is 17 amino acids. The germline V gene encodes CDR1 LNHDA and CDR2 SQIVND (reference sequence). CDR3 bases: TGTGCCAGTAGTATACCCCCCTTCGGACCTCCGGGAGCTGAAGCTTTCTTT. Its protein product is CASSIPPFGPPGAEAFF.

This clone appeared once. This chain uses TRBV5-1 with TRBJ2-7; D might be TRBD2 (7 bases). This CDR3 contains 15 residues. V was clipped by 4 bases and J by 1 base, with 15 bases between them. The germline V gene has CDR1 SGHRS and CDR2 YFSETQ. The CDR3 bases are TGCGCCAGCAGCCTGGGAGGGACATGGTCCTACGAGCAGTACTTC. Protein: CASSLGGTWSYEQYF. Combining the CDR3 with reference TRBV5-1 and TRBJ2-7 gives the whole variable domain KAGVTQTPRYLIKTRGQQVTLSCSPISGHRSVSWYQQTPGQGLQFLFEYFSETQRNKGNFPGRFSGRQFSNSRSEMNVSTLELGDSALYLCASSLGGTWSYEQYFGPGTRLTVT.

This clone was seen a handful of times. This sequence joins TRBV6-4 and TRBJ1-2; a possible D gene is TRBD1 (6 bases). CDR3 size: 17 residues. From germline, CDR1 is MRHNA and CDR2 SNTAGT. V was pared by 2 bases and J by 0 bases, with 16 bases between. CDR3 sequence reads: CASSDHRDTRANYGYTF. The CDR3 DNA follows: TGTGCCAGCAGTGACCACCGGGACACCAGAGCTAACTATGGCTACACCTTC.

V is TRBV9 and J is TRBJ2-1; 7 bases line up with TRBD2. Germline values: CDR1 SGDLS, CDR2 YYNGEE. This CDR3 is built from 16 residues. V trimming: 0 bases; J trimming: 10 bases; junction bases outside the gene matches: 13. The CDR3 coding sequence is TGTGCCAGCAGCGTAGAAACGGGAGGTTGGTCAGACGAGCAGTTCTTC. Translation: CASSVETGGWSDEQFF.

V is TRBV5-1 and J is TRBJ2-5; the D is unclear. Per germline, CDR1 SGHRS and CDR2 YFSETQ. V gave up 4 bases and J gave up 3 bases, with 13 bases separating them. The CDR3 covers 14 residues. In DNA, the CDR3 is TGCGCCAGCAGCCCTGGGCGTCTCAAAGAGACCCAGTACTTC. Protein sequence: CASSPGRLKETQYF.

Only one count was recorded for this clone. The chain employs TRBV23-1 and TRBJ2-7; possible D gene TRBD1, 5 bases. TRBV23-1 is an ORF, with its function uncertain. The CDR3 length is 17 residues. V was clipped by 2 bases and J by 2 bases, with 19 bases between them. CDR3 residues: CASSQPDQWTPAYEQYF. In DNA form, the CDR3 reads TGCGCCAGCAGTCAACCCGATCAATGGACACCGGCCTACGAGCAGTACTTC.

The rearrangement joins TRBV5-6 to TRBJ2-7, with D possibly TRBD2 on 6 matching bases. The germline V gene has CDR1 SGHDT and CDR2 YYEEEE. The germline V and J ends were trimmed by 0 bases and 2 bases, with 18 bases remaining between them. This CDR3 is 17 amino acids long. CDR3 sequence (DNA): TGTGCCAGCAGCTTGGGGCGGCGTCGGGAGATCACCTACGAGCAGTACTTC. Amino acid sequence: CASSLGRRREITYEQYF. The variable domain in full, with the rest retrieved from reference TRBV5-6 and TRBJ2-7, is DAGVTQSPTHLIKTRGQQVTLRCSPKSGHDTVSWYQQALGQGPQFIFQYYEEEERQRGNFPDRFSGHQFPNYSSELNVNALLLGDSALYLCASSLGRRREITYEQYFGPGTRLTVT.

The chain combines TRBV21-1 with TRBJ1-2. TRBV21-1 is reported as a pseudogene. CDR3 length: 11 amino acids. CDR3 coding DNA: TGTGCCAGCAGCAACCGGTATGGCTACACCTTC. This codes for CASSNRYGYTF.